The 29 T cell receptor beta chains reported below all come from one sample, sequenced in a study of cytomegalovirus exposure and HLA in healthy donors. This PCR relied on a set of 60 Vbeta primers and 13 Jbeta primers. The protocol was immunoSEQ multiplex PCR, while the TCRdb copy is restricted to in-frame clones and leaves out a portion. This table holds about 130,000 clones, 80% found once. The sequencing input was PBMCs. The receptors were gathered from a male donor in good health and CMV-seronegative.

Points on this clone: In the same sample, other DNA sequences code for this CDR3. The V call is TRBV18, the J call TRBJ1-1; TRBD1 matches 7 bases. This CDR3 is built from 14 residues. Germline values: CDR1 KGHSH, CDR2 LQKENI. V lost 6 bases, J lost 3 bases, and 7 bases stayed unmatched. CDR3 sequence: CASSPNTGDTEAFF. The CDR3 DNA follows: TGTGCCAGCTCCCCAAACACAGGGGACACTGAAGCTTTCTTT.

V and J are TRBV30 and TRBJ2-3; TRBD2 matches at 9 bases. Germline assignment: CDR1 GTSNPN and CDR2 SVGIG (reference sequence). J was trimmed by 3 bases and V by 3 bases; bases with no gene match: 10. The CDR3 totals 16 residues. The CDR3 DNA is TGTGCCTGGAGGGACCGGAGCGGGAGGAGAACAGATACGCAGTATTTT. Its protein product is CAWRDRSGRRTDTQYF.

The V and J genes are TRBV7-2 and TRBJ1-1; 10 bases fit TRBD1. J lost 1 base, V lost 5 bases, and 10 bases had no gene match. The V gene's germline CDR1 is SGHTA and CDR2 FQGNSA. The CDR3 contains 17 residues. DNA of the CDR3: TGTGCCAGCAGCCCCTTCTGGGACAGGGGAGGGAACACTGAAGCTTTCTTT. Protein sequence: CASSPFWDRGGNTEAFF.

The genes are TRBV25-1 and TRBJ2-7; perhaps TRBD2 as D (5 bases). Germline CDR1 and CDR2: MGHDK and SYGVNS. Deletions cut 6 bases from V and 2 bases from J, with 11 bases between. The CDR3 sequence is 13 residues long. The CDR3 is CASRGLPTYEQYF. CDR3 nucleotides: TGTGCCAGCAGAGGACTGCCTACCTACGAGCAGTACTTC.

The chain employs TRBV19 and TRBJ1-6, with 7 bases fitting TRBD1. The germline V gene encodes CDR1 LNHDA and CDR2 SQIVND (reference sequence). CDR3 size: 13 residues. Trimming cost V 8 bases and J 7 bases; bases outside gene matches: 5. Written as DNA, the CDR3 is TGTGCCAGTCGTACAGGGGAGAATTCACCCCTCCACTTT. Translated: CASRTGENSPLHF.

This clone was seen a few times. The chain recombines TRBV7-3 with TRBJ2-7, with a tentative D call TRBD2 (6 bases). V lost 1 base to trimming and J lost 0 bases, with 10 bases between them. Germline CDR1 and CDR2: SGHTA and FQGTGA. This CDR3 is 15 amino acids long. The CDR3: CASSLMGGNSYEQYF. In nucleotides, the CDR3 is TGTGCCAGCAGCTTAATGGGGGGAAACTCCTACGAGCAGTACTTC. Using reference TRBV7-3 and TRBJ2-7 for the parts outside the CDR3, the full variable domain is GAGVSQTPSNKVTEKGKYVELRCDPISGHTALYWYRQSLGQGPEFLIYFQGTGAADDSGLPNDRFFAVRPEGSVSTLKIQRTERGDSAVYLCASSLMGGNSYEQYFGPGTRLTVT.

This clone appeared a single time. The chain employs TRBV27 and TRBJ2-4, with D perhaps TRBD1 (5 bases). The germline gives CDR1 MNHEY, CDR2 SMNVEV (reference sequence). CDR3 length: 16 residues. V was shortened by 5 bases and J by 3 bases, with 17 bases between the two germline ends. In DNA, the CDR3 is TGTGCCAGCAGTACAGACAGACAGCCAAACAAAAACATTCAGTACTTC. Protein product: CASSTDRQPNKNIQYF.

This clone was counted a single time. This chain joins TRBV7-9 and TRBJ2-7, with a tentative D call TRBD2 (7 bases). Trimming pared 5 bases from V and 5 bases from J, leaving 16 bases between. This CDR3 contains 14 residues. CDR1 SEHNR and CDR2 FQNEAQ come from the germline V gene (reference sequence). The CDR3 spells CASSPRGGTDEQYF. The CDR3 nucleotides are TGTGCCAGCAGCCCGAGGGGGGGAACCGACGAGCAGTACTTC.

The chain couples TRBV28 to TRBJ2-7; TRBD1 aligns across 9 bases. This CDR3 is built from 15 residues. The V gene's germline CDR1 is MDHEN and CDR2 SYDVKM. V dropped 4 bases and J dropped 3; count of bases not matched to a gene: 7. CDR3 nucleotides: TGTGCCAGCAGTTCGGGGACAGGGCAAAACTACGAGCAGTACTTC. Translation gives CASSSGTGQNYEQYF.

The chain has TRBV4-2 and TRBJ2-2, with 8 bases aligning to TRBD1. The CDR3 loop spans 15 amino acids. Losses at the gene ends were 8 bases for V and 0 bases for J; bases not matched to a gene: 5. Germline CDR1 LGHNA, CDR2 YNFKEQ. The DNA of the CDR3 is TGTGCCAGCGGCTCGGACAGGGCGAACACCGGGGAGCTGTTTTTT. Translation: CASGSDRANTGELFF.

This clone appeared once. The gene calls are TRBV9 and TRBJ2-5, with 8 nucleotides matching TRBD2. The CDR3 is 15 amino acids. Trimming cost V 0 bases and J 2 bases; bases outside gene matches: 3. CDR1 is SGDLS and CDR2 is YYNGEE in the germline V gene. CDR3 DNA sequence: TGTGCCAGCAGCGTAGCTAGCGGGCCACAAGAGACCCAGTACTTC. As protein: CASSVASGPQETQYF.

The chain uses TRBV5-1 and TRBJ2-5; 9 bases line up with TRBD2. V trimming: 0 bases; J trimming: 4 bases; junction bases outside the gene matches: 7. Germline V gives CDR1 SGHRS, CDR2 YFSETQ. The CDR3 has 16 amino acids. CDR3 loop: CASSLAGLASRETQYF. In nucleotides, the CDR3 is TGCGCCAGCAGCTTGGCCGGACTAGCGAGCCGAGAGACCCAGTACTTC.

This rearrangement joins TRBV19 to TRBJ1-5; D uncertain. Germline CDR1 LNHDA, CDR2 SQIVND (reference sequence). CDR3 length: 15 amino acids. The V end was cut by 6 bases, the J end by 2 bases, with 14 bases between. In nucleotides, the CDR3 is TGTGCCAGTAGCCCGAGGGTGATGGGCAATCAGCCCCAGCATTTT. Translated, it gives CASSPRVMGNQPQHF.

This rearrangement joins TRBV7-3 to TRBJ2-3; maybe TRBD2 (5 bases). Germline V gives CDR1 SGHTA, CDR2 FQGTGA. The CDR3 sequence is 14 residues long. Trimming cost V 2 bases and J 2 bases, with 8 bases left between them. This CDR3 is CASSLRGYTDTQYF. The CDR3 region has the DNA TGTGCCAGCAGCTTACGAGGGTACACAGATACGCAGTATTTT.

The J gene is TRBJ2-7, the V gene TRBV2; 8 positions agree with TRBD1. This CDR3 comprises 15 residues. The V gene end was trimmed by 4 bases and the J gene end by 3 bases; junction bases not matched to a gene: 8. CDR1 is SNHLY and CDR2 is FYNNEI in the germline V gene. CDR3 sequence (DNA): TGTGCCAGCAGTGGCGACGGACAGGGTGACTACGAGCAGTACTTC. Its translation: CASSGDGQGDYEQYF. The entire variable domain, with the rest obtained from reference TRBV2 and TRBJ2-7, is as follows: EPEVTQTPSHQVTQMGQEVILRCVPISNHLYFYWYRQILGQKVEFLVSFYNNEISEKSEIFDDQFSVERPDGSNFTLKIRSTKLEDSAMYFCASSGDGQGDYEQYFGPGTRLTVT.

For this clone: Other DNA variants within this sample encode the same CDR3. This chain joins TRBV7-9 and TRBJ1-5, with D possibly TRBD1 on 5 matching bases. The CDR3 loop spans 17 amino acids. V lost 1 base and J lost 4, with 17 bases in between. Looked up from germline, CDR1 is SEHNR and CDR2 is FQNEAQ (reference sequence). The CDR3 DNA follows: TGTGCCAGCAGCTTAGATCGTGGACCCCGGGGGAATCAGCCCCAGCATTTT. Protein sequence: CASSLDRGPRGNQPQHF.

V is TRBV28 and J is TRBJ1-4, with D uncertain. Trimming stripped 6 bases from V and 0 bases from J, with 2 bases between. This CDR3 spans 12 amino acids. Germline V lookup: CDR1 MDHEN, CDR2 SYDVKM. This chain's CDR3 is CASSATNEKLFF. The CDR3 nucleotides read TGTGCCAGCAGCGCAACTAATGAAAAACTGTTTTTT.

The V and J genes are TRBV11-1 and TRBJ1-1, with 8 bases identical to TRBD1. There are 14 residues in the CDR3. Germline V gene lookup returns CDR1 SGHAT and CDR2 FQDESV (reference sequence). The V gene end was trimmed by 5 bases and the J gene end by 2 bases; junction bases not matched to a gene: 4. The CDR3 coding sequence is TGTGCCAGCAGCAGGGCAGGGGGCAACACTGAAGCTTTCTTT. This encodes CASSRAGGNTEAFF.

The chain couples TRBV5-6 to TRBJ2-1, with 11 bases fitting TRBD2. Germline V gene data show CDR1 as SGHDT and CDR2 as YYEEEE. CDR3 length: 18 residues. The V and J ends lost 0 bases and 6 bases, in that order; junction bases with no gene match: 11. The CDR3 reads CASSLDRGLAGGLNEQFF. CDR3 sequence (DNA): TGTGCCAGCAGCTTGGACAGAGGGCTAGCGGGAGGTCTCAATGAGCAGTTCTTC.

The chain carries TRBV6-1 and TRBJ1-2, with D possibly being TRBD1 (5 bases). This CDR3 region has 14 residues. Trimming took off 0 bases at V and 4 bases at J, with 9 bases between the two ends. Per the germline V gene, CDR1 is MNHNS and CDR2 is SASEGT. The CDR3 here is CASSEARGGYGYTF. Written as DNA, the CDR3 is TGTGCCAGCAGTGAAGCGCGGGGGGGCTATGGCTACACCTTC.

This clone was picked up a small number of times. This chain connects TRBV10-2 to TRBJ2-7; 7 bases line up with TRBD1. Germline CDR1 is WSHSY and CDR2 is SAAADI. CDR3 length: 15 amino acids. V was clipped by 2 bases and J by 2 bases; unmatched bases: 6. The CDR3 loop reads CASSEGDSSPYEQYF. The CDR3, as DNA: TGCGCCAGCAGTGAGGGGGACAGTAGCCCCTACGAGCAGTACTTC.

The chain carries TRBV5-1 and TRBJ1-5; TRBD1 is a possible D gene (5 bases). Trimming left V 0 bases short and J 7 bases short, with 11 bases between. This CDR3 is 14 amino acids long. Germline V gene lookup returns CDR1 SGHRS and CDR2 YFSETQ. The CDR3 reads CASSLEGLGQPQHF. The CDR3 DNA follows: TGCGCCAGCAGCTTGGAGGGGCTCGGGCAGCCCCAGCATTTT. Using reference TRBV5-1 and TRBJ1-5 for the parts outside the CDR3, the full variable domain is KAGVTQTPRYLIKTRGQQVTLSCSPISGHRSVSWYQQTPGQGLQFLFEYFSETQRNKGNFPGRFSGRQFSNSRSEMNVSTLELGDSALYLCASSLEGLGQPQHFGDGTRLSIL.

This clone showed up just once. J is TRBJ1-1 and V is TRBV30; 7 bases are a match to TRBD1. The CDR3 runs to 13 residues. Germline CDR1 and CDR2: GTSNPN and SVGIG (reference sequence). V lost 3 bases, J lost 3 bases, and 4 bases stayed unmatched. The CDR3 region is CAWRTTGDTEAFF. The CDR3 nucleotides are TGTGCCTGGAGGACCACAGGGGACACTGAAGCTTTCTTT. The complete variable domain, with remaining parts taken from reference TRBV30 and TRBJ1-1, reads SQTIHQWPATLVQPVGSPLSLECTVEGTSNPNLYWYRQAAGRGLQLLFYSVGIGQISSEVPQNLSASRPQDRQFILSSKKLLLSDSGFYLCAWRTTGDTEAFFGQGTRLTVV.

This rearrangement joins TRBV2 to TRBJ2-2; D not resolved. CDR3 length: 15 residues. CDR1 and CDR2 (germline): SNHLY, FYNNEI. The V gene lost 3 bases and the J gene lost 1 base, with 9 bases spanning the gap. As DNA, the CDR3 is TGTGCCAGCAGTGATCGGGTCAAGAACACCGGGGAGCTGTTTTTT. Translation gives CASSDRVKNTGELFF. Combining the CDR3 with reference TRBV2 and TRBJ2-2 gives the whole variable domain EPEVTQTPSHQVTQMGQEVILRCVPISNHLYFYWYRQILGQKVEFLVSFYNNEISEKSEIFDDQFSVERPDGSNFTLKIRSTKLEDSAMYFCASSDRVKNTGELFFGEGSRLTVL.

The chain links TRBV4-2 to TRBJ2-3; 9 nucleotides align to TRBD2. Losses at the gene ends were 1 base for V and 4 bases for J; bases not matched to a gene: 15. The length of the CDR3 is 19 residues. In germline, CDR1 is LGHNA, CDR2 YNFKEQ. The DNA for the CDR3 is TGTGCCAGCAGCCAAGTGGCGAGCGGGGGGCCGGGGGGATCAGATACGCAGTATTTT. Its translation is CASSQVASGGPGGSDTQYF.

The chain carries TRBV5-1 and TRBJ2-5; TRBD1 might be the D (6 bases). CDR1 and CDR2 from the germline V gene are SGHRS and YFSETQ. Deletions cut 2 bases from V and 5 bases from J, with 10 bases between. This CDR3 is built from 13 residues. The CDR3 reads CASSLQGAETQYF. The CDR3 region has the DNA TGCGCCAGCAGCTTACAGGGCGCGGAGACCCAGTACTTC.

This chain links TRBV11-2 with TRBJ1-5; the match to TRBD1 covers 8 bases. This CDR3 spans 14 amino acids. The germline V gene has CDR1 SGHAT and CDR2 FQNNGV. Germline trimming cut 2 bases from V and 7 bases from J; bases unmatched to any gene: 4. The DNA for the CDR3 is TGTGCCAGCAGCTTAACAGGGACAGGCCAGCCCCAGCATTTT. It is translated as CASSLTGTGQPQHF. The whole variable domain, filled in from reference TRBV11-2 and TRBJ1-5, reads EAGVAQSPRYKIIEKRQSVAFWCNPISGHATLYWYQQILGQGPKLLIQFQNNGVVDDSQLPKDRFSAERLKGVDSTLKIQPAKLEDSAVYLCASSLTGTGQPQHFGDGTRLSIL.

V gene TRBV5-1 combines with J gene TRBJ1-1, with no clear D. Per the germline V gene, CDR1 is SGHRS and CDR2 is YFSETQ. V lost 0 bases and J 1 base, leaving 16 bases between the germline ends. The length of the CDR3 is 17 residues. The CDR3 DNA reads as TGCGCCAGCAGCTTGGTTCCCGTCCGGCGAGGGAACACTGAAGCTTTCTTT. It specifies CASSLVPVRRGNTEAFF. Full variable domain (remainder filled in from reference TRBV5-1 and TRBJ1-1): KAGVTQTPRYLIKTRGQQVTLSCSPISGHRSVSWYQQTPGQGLQFLFEYFSETQRNKGNFPGRFSGRQFSNSRSEMNVSTLELGDSALYLCASSLVPVRRGNTEAFFGQGTRLTVV.

The chain joins TRBV30 to TRBJ2-7, with 10 positions matching TRBD1. This CDR3 region has 15 residues. In germline, CDR1 is GTSNPN, CDR2 SVGIG (reference sequence). V gave up 4 bases and J gave up 3 bases; unmatched junction bases: 9. The CDR3 nucleotides are TGTGCCTGGATCCCGCTGGGACAGGGGTACTACGAGCAGTACTTC. Amino acid sequence: CAWIPLGQGYYEQYF.